The 5 T cell receptor beta chains reported below all come from one sample, sequenced in a study of human T cells and chemical hapten exposure. TCRdb ran MiXCR on the RACE reads and lists one entry per CDR3 protein. The data contain a few hundred thousand distinct CDR3 sequences, roughly 8% of them singletons. The time point: pre-sensitization, week 0. Treatment noted: therapeutic diphenylcyclopropenone sensitization with weekly scalp DPC. Sequencing used whole blood, obtained in connection with sensitization to the hapten diphenylcyclopropenone (DPC). The source of these receptors is a man younger than 35 with alopecia areata. Some clones in this sample may be carry-over from other donors' samples.

Only a few counts were recorded for this clonotype. This sequence joins TRBV6-2 or TRBV6-3 and TRBJ2-5; TRBD2 might be the D (6 bases). Germline values: CDR1 MNHEY, CDR2 SVGEGT. The V and J ends lost 0 bases and 2 bases respectively, with 19 bases between them. CDR3 size: 18 residues. CDR3 region: CASSYSTQYAGSQETQYF. The CDR3 DNA sequence: TGTGCCAGCAGTTACTCTACCCAGTATGCGGGGAGTCAAGAGACCCAGTACTTC.

This chain uses TRBV4-1 with TRBJ1-3; 8 positions agree with TRBD1. This CDR3 has 19 residues. CDR1 and CDR2 from the germline V gene are MGHRA and YSYEKL. V dropped 3 bases and J dropped 6; count of bases not matched to a gene: 19. The chain's CDR3 is CASSHAIFRGQVDSNTIYF. The DNA of the CDR3 is TGCGCCAGCAGCCACGCCATATTTAGGGGACAGGTAGATTCAAACACCATATATTTT.

The count of this clonotype is one. V and J are TRBV3-1 and TRBJ1-3; D gene uncertain. CDR1 is LGHDT and CDR2 is YNNKEL in the germline V gene (reference sequence). The CDR3 runs 12 residues. The ends were cut back, 4 bases at V and 6 bases at J, with 7 bases in the middle. The CDR3 DNA reads as TGTGCCAGCAGCCGCTTCGAAAACACCATATATTTT. Amino acids: CASSRFENTIYF.

The chain is built from TRBV5-1 and TRBJ1-4, with D hard to call. This CDR3 contains 14 residues. Trimming removed 3 bases from V and 0 bases from J, with 6 bases in between. The germline V gene encodes CDR1 SGHRS and CDR2 YFSETQ. CDR3 DNA: TGCGCCAGCAGCTCCTCATCAACTAATGAAAAACTGTTTTTT. This translates into CASSSSSTNEKLFF.

This clonotype has ten or more counts. V and J are TRBV28 and TRBJ1-2; unclear D gene. The V and J ends lost 6 bases and 2 bases respectively, with 13 bases between them. The CDR3 is 14 amino acids. The germline V gene encodes CDR1 MDHEN and CDR2 SYDVKM. This chain's CDR3 is CASSSPGPNYGYTF. CDR3 nucleotides: TGTGCCAGCAGCTCCCCCGGACCCAACTATGGCTACACCTTC.